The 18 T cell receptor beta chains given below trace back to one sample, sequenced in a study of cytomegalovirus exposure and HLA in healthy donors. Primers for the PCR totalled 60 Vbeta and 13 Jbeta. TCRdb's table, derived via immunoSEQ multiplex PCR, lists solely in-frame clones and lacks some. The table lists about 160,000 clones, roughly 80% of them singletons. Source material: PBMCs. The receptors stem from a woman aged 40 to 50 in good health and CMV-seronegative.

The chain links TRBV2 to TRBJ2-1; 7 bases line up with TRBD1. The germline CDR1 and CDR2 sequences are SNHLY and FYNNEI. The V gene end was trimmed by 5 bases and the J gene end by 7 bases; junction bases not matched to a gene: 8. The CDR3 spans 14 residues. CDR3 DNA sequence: TGTGCCAGCAGTACCGACAGGGTAGTAAATGAGCAGTTCTTC. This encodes CASSTDRVVNEQFF. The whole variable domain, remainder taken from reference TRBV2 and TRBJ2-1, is EPEVTQTPSHQVTQMGQEVILRCVPISNHLYFYWYRQILGQKVEFLVSFYNNEISEKSEIFDDQFSVERPDGSNFTLKIRSTKLEDSAMYFCASSTDRVVNEQFFGPGTRLTVL.

CDR3: CASSLQYSGNTIYF. The CDR3 DNA reads TGTGCCAGCAGCTTGCAGTACTCTGGAAACACCATATATTTT. The V and J genes are TRBV5-5 and TRBJ1-3, with no clear D. Germline V lookup: CDR1 SGHKS, CDR2 YYEKEE (reference sequence). The length of the CDR3 is 14 residues. The V and J ends lost 1 base and 0 bases respectively, with 5 bases between them.

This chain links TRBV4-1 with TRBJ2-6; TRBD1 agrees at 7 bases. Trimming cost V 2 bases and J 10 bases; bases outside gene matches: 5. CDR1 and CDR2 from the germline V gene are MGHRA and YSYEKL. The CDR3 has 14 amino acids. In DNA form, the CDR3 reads TGCGCCAGCAGCCAACCCCGACAGGGTAACGTCCTGACTTTC. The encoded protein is CASSQPRQGNVLTF.

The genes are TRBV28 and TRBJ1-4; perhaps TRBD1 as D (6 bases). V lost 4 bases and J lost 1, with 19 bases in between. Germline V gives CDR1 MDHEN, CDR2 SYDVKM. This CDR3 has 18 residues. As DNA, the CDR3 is TGTGCCAGCAGTTCGCTGACCCAGGGAGGGGGAACTAATGAAAAACTGTTTTTT. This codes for CASSSLTQGGGTNEKLFF.

In DNA form, the CDR3 reads TGTGCCAGCAGAAGGGGACAAGAGAACACTGAAGCTTTCTTT. Protein: CASRRGQENTEAFF. The rearrangement links TRBV6-1 to TRBJ1-1, with D possibly TRBD1 on 6 matching bases. Trimming took off 6 bases at V and 1 base at J, with 12 bases between the two ends. Germline V CDR1 and CDR2: MNHNS, SASEGT. The CDR3 contains 14 residues.

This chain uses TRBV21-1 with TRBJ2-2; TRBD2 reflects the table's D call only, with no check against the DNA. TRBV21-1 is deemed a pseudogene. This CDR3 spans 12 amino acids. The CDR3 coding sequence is TGTGCCAGCCTTAAAAACACCGGGGAGCTGTTTTTT. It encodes CASLKNTGELFF.

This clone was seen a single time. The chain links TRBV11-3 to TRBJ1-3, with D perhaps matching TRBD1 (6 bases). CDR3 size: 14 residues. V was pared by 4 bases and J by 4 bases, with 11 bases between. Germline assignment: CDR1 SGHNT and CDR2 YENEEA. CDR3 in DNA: TGTGCCAGCAGCTCAACAGGGCGCGGAAACACCATATATTTT. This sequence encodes CASSSTGRGNTIYF.

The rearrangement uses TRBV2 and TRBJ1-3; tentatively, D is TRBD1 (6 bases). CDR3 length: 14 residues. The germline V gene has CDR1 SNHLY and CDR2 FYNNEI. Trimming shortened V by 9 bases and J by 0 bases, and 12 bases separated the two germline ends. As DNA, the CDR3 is TGTGCCAGTCAAGGACAGTTCTCTGGAAACACCATATATTTT. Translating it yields CASQGQFSGNTIYF. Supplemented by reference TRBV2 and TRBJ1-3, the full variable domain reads EPEVTQTPSHQVTQMGQEVILRCVPISNHLYFYWYRQILGQKVEFLVSFYNNEISEKSEIFDDQFSVERPDGSNFTLKIRSTKLEDSAMYFCASQGQFSGNTIYFGEGSWLTVV.

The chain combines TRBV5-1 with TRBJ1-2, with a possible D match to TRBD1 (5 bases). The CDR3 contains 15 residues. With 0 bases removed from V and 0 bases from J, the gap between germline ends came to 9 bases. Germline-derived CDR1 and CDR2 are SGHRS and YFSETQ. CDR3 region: CASSLAPGTNYGYTF. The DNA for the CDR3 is TGCGCCAGCAGCTTGGCTCCAGGGACTAACTATGGCTACACCTTC.

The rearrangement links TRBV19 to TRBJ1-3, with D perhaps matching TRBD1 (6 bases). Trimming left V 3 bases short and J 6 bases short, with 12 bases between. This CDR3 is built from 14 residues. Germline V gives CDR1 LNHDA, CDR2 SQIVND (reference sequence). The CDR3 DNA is TGTGCCAGTAGTATGGGGGCAGGGGTAAACACCATATATTTT. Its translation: CASSMGAGVNTIYF.

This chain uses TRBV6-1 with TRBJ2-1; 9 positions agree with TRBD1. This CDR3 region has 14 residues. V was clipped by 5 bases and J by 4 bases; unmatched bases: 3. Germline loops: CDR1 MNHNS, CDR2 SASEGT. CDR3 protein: CASSRDRAYNEQFF. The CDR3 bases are TGTGCCAGCAGTCGGGACAGGGCATACAATGAGCAGTTCTTC.

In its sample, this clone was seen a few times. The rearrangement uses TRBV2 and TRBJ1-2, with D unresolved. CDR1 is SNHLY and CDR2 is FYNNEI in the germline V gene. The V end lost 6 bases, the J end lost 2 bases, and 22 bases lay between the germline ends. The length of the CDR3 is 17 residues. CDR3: CASSLQGREGGNYGYTF. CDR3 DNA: TGTGCCAGCAGCCTCCAAGGGCGCGAGGGAGGAAACTATGGCTACACCTTC. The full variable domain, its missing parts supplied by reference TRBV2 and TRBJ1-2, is EPEVTQTPSHQVTQMGQEVILRCVPISNHLYFYWYRQILGQKVEFLVSFYNNEISEKSEIFDDQFSVERPDGSNFTLKIRSTKLEDSAMYFCASSLQGREGGNYGYTFGSGTRLTVV.

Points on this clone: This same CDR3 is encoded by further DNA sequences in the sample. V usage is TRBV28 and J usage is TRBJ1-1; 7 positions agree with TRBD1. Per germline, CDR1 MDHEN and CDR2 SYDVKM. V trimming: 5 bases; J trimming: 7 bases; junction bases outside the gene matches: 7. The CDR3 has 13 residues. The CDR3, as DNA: TGTGCCAGCAGTCTGGGGACAGTACGTGAAGCTTTCTTT. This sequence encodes CASSLGTVREAFF.

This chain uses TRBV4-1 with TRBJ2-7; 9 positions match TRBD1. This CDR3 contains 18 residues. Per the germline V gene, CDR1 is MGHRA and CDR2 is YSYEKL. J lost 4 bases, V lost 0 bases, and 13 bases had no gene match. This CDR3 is CASSQDRSGGDRDYEQYF. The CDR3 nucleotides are TGCGCCAGCAGCCAAGATCGGTCAGGCGGGGACAGGGATTACGAGCAGTACTTC.

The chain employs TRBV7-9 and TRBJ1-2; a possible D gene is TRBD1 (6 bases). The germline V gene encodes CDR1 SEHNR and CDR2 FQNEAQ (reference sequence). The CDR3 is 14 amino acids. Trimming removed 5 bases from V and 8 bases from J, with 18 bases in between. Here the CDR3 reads CASSLRGGYGGYTF. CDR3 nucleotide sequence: TGTGCCAGCAGCCTAAGGGGGGGGTATGGCGGCTACACCTTC.

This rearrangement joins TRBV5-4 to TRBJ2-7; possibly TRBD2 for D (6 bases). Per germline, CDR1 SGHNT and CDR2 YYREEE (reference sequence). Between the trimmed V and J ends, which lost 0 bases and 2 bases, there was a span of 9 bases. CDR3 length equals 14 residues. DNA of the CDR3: TGTGCCAGCAGCTTGGACGGGGGACCCTACGAGCAGTACTTC. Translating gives CASSLDGGPYEQYF.

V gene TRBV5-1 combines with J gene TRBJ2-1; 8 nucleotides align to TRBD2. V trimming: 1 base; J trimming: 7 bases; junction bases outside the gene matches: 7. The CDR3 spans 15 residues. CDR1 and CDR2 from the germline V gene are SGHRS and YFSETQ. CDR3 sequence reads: CASSLPAGVRNEQFF. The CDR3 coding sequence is TGCGCCAGCAGCTTGCCAGCGGGGGTCCGGAATGAGCAGTTCTTC.

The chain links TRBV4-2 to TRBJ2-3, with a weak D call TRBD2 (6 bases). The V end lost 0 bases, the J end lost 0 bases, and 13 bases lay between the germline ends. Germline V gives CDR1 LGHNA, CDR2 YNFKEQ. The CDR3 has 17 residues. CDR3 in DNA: TGTGCCAGCAGCCAAGATCAGGGTAGCGGCAGCACAGATACGCAGTATTTT. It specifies CASSQDQGSGSTDTQYF.